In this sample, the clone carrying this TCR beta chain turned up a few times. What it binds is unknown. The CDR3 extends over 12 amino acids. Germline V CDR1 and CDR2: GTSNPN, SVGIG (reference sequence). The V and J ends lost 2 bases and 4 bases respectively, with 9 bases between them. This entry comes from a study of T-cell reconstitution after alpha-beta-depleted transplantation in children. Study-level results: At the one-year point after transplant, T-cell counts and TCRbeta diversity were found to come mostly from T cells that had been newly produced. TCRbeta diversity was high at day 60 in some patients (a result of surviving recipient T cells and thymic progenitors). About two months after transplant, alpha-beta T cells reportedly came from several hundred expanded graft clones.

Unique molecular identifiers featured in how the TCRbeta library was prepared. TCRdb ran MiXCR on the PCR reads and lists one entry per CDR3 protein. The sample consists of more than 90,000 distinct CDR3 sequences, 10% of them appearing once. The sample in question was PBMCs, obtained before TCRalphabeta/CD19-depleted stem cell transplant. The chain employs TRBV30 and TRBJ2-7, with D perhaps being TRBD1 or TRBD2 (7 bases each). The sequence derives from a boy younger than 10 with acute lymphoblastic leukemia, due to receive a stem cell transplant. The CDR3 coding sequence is TGTGCCTGGAGTCAGGGGGGGTACGAGCAGTACTTC. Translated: CAWSQGGYEQYF.